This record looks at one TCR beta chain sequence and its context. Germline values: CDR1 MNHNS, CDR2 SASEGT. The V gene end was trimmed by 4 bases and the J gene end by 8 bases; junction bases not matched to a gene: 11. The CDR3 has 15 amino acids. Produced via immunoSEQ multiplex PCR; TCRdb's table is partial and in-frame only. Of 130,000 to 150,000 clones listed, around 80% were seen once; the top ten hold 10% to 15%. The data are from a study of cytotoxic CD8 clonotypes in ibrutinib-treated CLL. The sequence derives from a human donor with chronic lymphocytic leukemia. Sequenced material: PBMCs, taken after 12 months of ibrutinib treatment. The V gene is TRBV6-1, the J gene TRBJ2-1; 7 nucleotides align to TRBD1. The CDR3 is CASSGRGQSTDEQFF. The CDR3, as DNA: TGTGCCAGCAGTGGTAGGGGGCAGTCTACCGATGAGCAGTTCTTC.